Listed here are 2 T cell receptor beta chains from one sample, sequenced in a study of CD8+ T cells in alopecia areata. As to treatment: oral pan-JAK inhibitor, 5-10 mg twice daily. RNA was extracted and reverse transcribed into cDNA as the sequencing template. Libraries were prepared by immunoSEQ multiplex PCR; TCRdb keeps only in-frame clonotypes and omits some of them. This table has some 190,000 clones, 50% to 70% appearing once. The starting material was CD4+ T cells sorted from blood, obtained around week 50, from a patient treated with tofacitinib. The origin of the receptors is a human donor with alopecia areata.

A single count supports this clone. The gene calls are TRBV9 and TRBJ1-1, with D uncertain. V shed 3 bases and J shed 2 bases, with 11 bases lying between them. This CDR3 is 14 amino acids long. Germline assignment: CDR1 SGDLS and CDR2 YYNGEE. The CDR3 sequence is CASSAPGQNTEAFF. CDR3 DNA sequence: TGTGCCAGCAGCGCCCCTGGGCAAAACACTGAAGCTTTCTTT. The complete variable domain, with remaining parts taken from reference TRBV9 and TRBJ1-1, reads DSGVTQTPKHLITATGQRVTLRCSPRSGDLSVYWYQQSLDQGLQFLIQYYNGEERAKGNILERFSAQQFPDLHSELNLSSLELGDSALYFCASSAPGQNTEAFFGQGTRLTVV.

CDR3 in amino acids: CAWSPGPRLKLFF. The CDR3 DNA follows: TGTGCCTGGAGCCCGGGGCCCCGGTTAAAACTGTTTTTT. This chain joins TRBV30 and TRBJ1-4; D might be TRBD1 (5 bases). Germline V gives CDR1 GTSNPN, CDR2 SVGIG (reference sequence). This CDR3 comprises 13 residues. Trimming shortened V by 3 bases and J by 10 bases, and 15 bases separated the two germline ends.